This T cell receptor beta chain was sequenced for a study of shared clonotypes between healthy human individuals. Execution of the assay was at deep level. On ten immunoSEQ deep assay plates, unsorted PBMC DNA was sequenced. The authors' processing: In the immunoSEQ data, sequences were junction-only and lacked quality scores, so filtering differed. The assay was immunoSEQ multiplex PCR, and TCRdb's table has in-frame clones only and misses some. V, J and clone size are those of that table, while D and trimming were read from the DNA. Of 500,000 to 650,000 clones in the sample, around 81% were seen once. Adult Caucasians living in Nashville, Tennessee made up all of the donors. The V gene's germline CDR1 is MNHEY and CDR2 SMNVEV (reference sequence). CDR3 length: 16 amino acids. The V segment lost 5 bases and the J segment 4 bases; nucleotides outside the gene matches: 10.

The clonotype was recovered from a woman aged 40 to 50 in good health. Some clones in this sample may be carry-over from other donors' samples. The chain uses TRBV27 and TRBJ1-4; 7 nucleotides match TRBD1. Source material: PBMCs. The CDR3 region has the DNA TGTGCCAGCAGTCCTACAGGGGTCCTTTATAATGAAAAACTGTTTTTT. It yields the protein CASSPTGVLYNEKLFF. Drawing the rest from reference TRBV27 and TRBJ1-4, the complete variable domain is EAQVTQNPRYLITVTGKKLTVTCSQNMNHEYMSWYRQDPGLGLRQIYYSMNVEVTDKGDVPEGYKVSRKEKRNFPLILESPSPNQTSLYFCASSPTGVLYNEKLFFGSGTQLSVL.